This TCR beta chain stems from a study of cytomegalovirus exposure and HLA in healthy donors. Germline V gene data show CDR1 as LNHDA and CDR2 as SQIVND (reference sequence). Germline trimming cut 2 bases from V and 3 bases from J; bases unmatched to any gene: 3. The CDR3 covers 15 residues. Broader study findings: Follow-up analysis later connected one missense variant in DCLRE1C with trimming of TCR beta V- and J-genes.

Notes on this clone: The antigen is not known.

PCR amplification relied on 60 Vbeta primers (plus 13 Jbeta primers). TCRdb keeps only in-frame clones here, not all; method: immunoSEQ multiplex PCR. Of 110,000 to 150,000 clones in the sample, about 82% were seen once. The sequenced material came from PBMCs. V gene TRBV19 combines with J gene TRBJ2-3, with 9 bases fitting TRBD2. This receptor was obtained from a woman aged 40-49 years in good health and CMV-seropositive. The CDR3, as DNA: TGTGCCAGTAGTATACTAGCGGGGATGACAGATACGCAGTATTTT. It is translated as CASSILAGMTDTQYF.